The rows below give T cell receptor beta chains drawn from one sample of a study of blood T cell repertoires in COVID-19. Libraries were prepared by immunoSEQ multiplex PCR; TCRdb keeps only in-frame clonotypes and omits some of them. The sample consists of over 150,000 clones, more than 75% of them appearing once. The specimen sequenced was peripheral blood. All receptors come from a man aged 18 to 30 with COVID-19, enrolled during active disease. The CDR3 runs from the conserved cysteine through the conserved F or W. D genes are given only for firm matches. The size of a clone is reported for some rows only, either as once, few or many, or as a class for expanded clones.

d_call j_call clone_size v_call cdr3_aa cdr3_nt
NA TRBJ1-1 NA TRBV7-9 CASSRGRGSGTEAFF TGTGCCAGCAGCCGGGGACGGGGGTCGGGCACTGAAGCTTTCTTT
TRBD1 TRBJ1-5 NA TRBV4-3 CASSQTDRARNQPQHF TGCGCCAGCAGCCAAACAGACAGGGCCAGGAATCAGCCCCAGCATTTT
NA TRBJ2-1 NA TRBV4-1 CASSRLGLRDEQFF TGCGCCAGCAGCCGCCTCGGACTTAGGGATGAGCAGTTCTTC
NA TRBJ2-7 NA TRBV2 CASRLTVPYEQYF TGTGCCAGCAGGTTGACAGTTCCCTACGAGCAGTACTTC
NA TRBJ2-1 NA TRBV9 CASSVASDEQFF TGTGCCAGCAGCGTAGCTAGCGATGAGCAGTTCTTC
NA TRBJ2-7 NA TRBV6-5 CASSPTAGTYEQYF TGTGCCAGCAGTCCGACGGCAGGAACCTACGAGCAGTACTTC
TRBD1 TRBJ2-5 NA TRBV7-2 CASSFLGGQGYF TGTGCCAGCAGCTTCTTAGGAGGACAGGGCTACTTC
TRBD2 TRBJ2-2 NA TRBV28 CASSLWTLAGGPGELFF TGTGCCAGCAGTTTATGGACCCTAGCGGGAGGGCCCGGGGAGCTGTTTTTT
TRBD2 TRBJ2-5 NA TRBV10-1 CASMGLTSGLMVSQYF TGCGCCAGCATGGGGTTGACTAGCGGGCTAATGGTGTCCCAGTACTTC
NA TRBJ2-1 NA TRBV5-1 CASRLQGGNEQFF TGCGCCAGCAGGTTGCAGGGGGGCAATGAGCAGTTCTTC
TRBD2 TRBJ2-3 NA TRBV6-5 CASSYGTRGDTQYF TGTGCCAGCAGTTACGGGACTAGGGGCGATACGCAGTATTTT
TRBD2 TRBJ2-3 NA TRBV7-2 CASSLDPAGVTDTQYF TGTGCCAGCAGCTTAGATCCGGCGGGAGTAACAGATACGCAGTATTTT
NA TRBJ2-3 NA TRBV10-1 CASSTGTDTQYF TGCGCCAGCAGTACAGGCACAGATACGCAGTATTTT
TRBD1 TRBJ2-7 NA TRBV3-1/TRBV3-2 CASSMGQVSYEQYF TGTGCCAGCAGTATGGGACAGGTGTCCTACGAGCAGTACTTC
TRBD1 TRBJ2-5 NA TRBV7-2 CASSEDRGLQETQYF TGTGCCAGCAGCGAAGACAGGGGGCTACAAGAGACCCAGTACTTC
TRBD1 TRBJ2-7 NA TRBV6-5 CASRAGTGLNYEQYF TGTGCCAGCAGGGCCGGGACAGGCTTAAACTACGAGCAGTACTTC
NA TRBJ1-2 NA TRBV18 CASSPFGGTTNGYTF TGTGCCAGCTCACCTTTTGGGGGGACTACCAATGGCTACACCTTC
NA TRBJ1-5 NA TRBV15 CATSRDGVGAGNQPQHF TGTGCCACCAGCAGAGACGGAGTGGGAGCGGGCAATCAGCCCCAGCATTTT
NA TRBJ1-2 NA TRBV9 CASSGGRVRGYTF TGTGCCAGCAGCGGCGGGCGGGTTCGAGGCTACACCTTC
NA TRBJ2-5 once TRBV5-1 CASSLRVGGAETQYF TGCGCCAGCAGCTTGAGAGTGGGAGGAGCCGAGACCCAGTACTTC
NA TRBJ2-3 NA TRBV11-2 CASRKQRTPYYTQYF TGTGCCAGCAGGAAACAACGGACACCCTATTATACGCAGTATTTT
NA TRBJ2-2 NA TRBV9 CASSPSRGRLNTGELFF TGTGCCAGCAGCCCAAGTAGAGGGAGACTAAACACCGGGGAGCTGTTTTTT